One sample yielded the 9 T cell receptor beta chains listed below, sequenced in a study of OX40 agonist ivuxolimab in advanced cancers. The library was produced with the immunoSEQ multiplex PCR assay. Held by TCRdb, this immuneACCESS table contains in-frame sequences only and omits some clones. Under half of the omission traces to an unresolved V gene where checked; the cause of the rest is unknown. This sample holds tens of thousands of clones; 65% to 90% were observed only once. The ten largest make up roughly 3.1% of the sample. The sample here was CD4+ or CD8+ T cells sorted from blood, taken in a trial of the OX40 agonist ivuxolimab. The receptors stem from an adult with an advanced solid tumor such as melanoma, head and neck, liver or kidney cancer.

CDR3 sequence reads: CASSLEYTGKKDYGYTF. The CDR3 nucleotides read TGTGCCAGCAGCTTAGAGTATACTGGGAAAAAGGACTATGGCTACACCTTC. J is TRBJ1-2 and V is TRBV11-3; D uncertain. Trimming cost V 0 bases and J 3 bases, with 17 bases left between them. Germline assignment: CDR1 SGHNT and CDR2 YENEEA. CDR3 length: 17 residues. The variable domain in full, with the rest retrieved from reference TRBV11-3 and TRBJ1-2, is EAGVVQSPRYKIIEKKQPVAFWCNPISGHNTLYWYLQNLGQGPELLIRYENEEAVDDSQLPKDRFSAERLKGVDSTLKIQPAELGDSAVYLCASSLEYTGKKDYGYTFGSGTRLTVV.

The CDR3, as DNA: TGTGCCAGCAGCTTAGTGTTCGGACAGGGAAACAACATTCAGTACTTC. This encodes CASSLVFGQGNNIQYF. This chain uses TRBV11-3 with TRBJ2-4, with 8 nucleotides matching TRBD1. V shed 1 base, J shed 7 bases, and the junction held 9 bases outside the gene matches. CDR1 and CDR2 from the germline V gene are SGHNT and YENEEA. The CDR3 loop spans 16 amino acids.

The chain has TRBV7-9 and TRBJ1-6, with D hard to call. This CDR3 region has 13 residues. CDR1 and CDR2 (germline): SEHNR, FQNEAQ (reference sequence). V was pared by 3 bases and J by 7 bases, with 7 bases between. DNA of the CDR3: TGTGCCAGCAGCTTCACAGAAAATTCACCCCTCCACTTT. This encodes CASSFTENSPLHF.

The chain couples TRBV6-1 to TRBJ1-1; D gene uncertain. Germline CDR1 MNHNS, CDR2 SASEGT. The germline V and J ends were trimmed by 7 bases and 0 bases, with 3 bases remaining between them. The CDR3 is 11 residues long. CDR3 in amino acids: CASKMNTEAFF. The CDR3 DNA sequence: TGTGCCAGCAAGATGAACACTGAAGCTTTCTTT.

CDR3 loop: CASSLVLWNTEAFF. The DNA of the CDR3 is TGTGCCAGCAGCCTCGTTCTCTGGAACACTGAAGCTTTCTTT. The chain recombines TRBV7-8 with TRBJ1-1; D unclear. V was pared by 5 bases and J by 1 base, with 11 bases between. CDR1 and CDR2 from the germline V gene are SGHVS and FQNEAQ. The CDR3 loop spans 14 amino acids.

The rearrangement links TRBV7-2 to TRBJ2-7; perhaps D is TRBD1 or TRBD2 (5 bases each). Trimming took 0 bases from V and 2 from J, leaving 11 bases between them. Germline V CDR1 and CDR2: SGHTA, FQGNSA. This CDR3 spans 15 amino acids. In DNA, the CDR3 is TGTGCCAGCAGCTTAGCGATTGGGGACCCCTACGAGCAGTACTTC. The encoded protein is CASSLAIGDPYEQYF.

This clone was observed a single time. The chain uses TRBV27 and TRBJ1-1; D unresolved. The V gene's germline CDR1 is MNHEY and CDR2 SMNVEV (reference sequence). CDR3 size: 12 residues. V shed 8 bases and J shed 1 base, with 8 bases lying between them. CDR3 sequence: CASASRNTEAFF. In nucleotides, the CDR3 is TGTGCCAGCGCCTCAAGGAACACTGAAGCTTTCTTT.

V and J are TRBV4-3 and TRBJ1-2; maybe TRBD1 (6 bases). CDR1 is LGHNA and CDR2 is YSLEER in the germline V gene. V lost 0 bases and J 8 bases, leaving 16 bases between the germline ends. This CDR3 has 15 residues. The CDR3 region is CASSQEGGGGLGYTF. The CDR3 DNA is TGCGCCAGCAGCCAAGAAGGAGGTGGGGGCTTGGGCTACACCTTC.

This clone has just one count. V gene TRBV10-3 combines with J gene TRBJ2-3; no reliable D call. Trimming stripped 0 bases from V and 6 bases from J, with 4 bases between. The CDR3 length is 12 residues. CDR1 is ENHRY, CDR2 SYGVKD, per germline. The CDR3 region is CAISESMDTQYF. The CDR3, as DNA: TGTGCCATCAGTGAGTCGATGGATACGCAGTATTTT.